This T cell receptor beta chain originates from a study of vaccination and CD4 T cells after COVID-19. Germline values: CDR1 MNHEY, CDR2 SVGEGT. The CDR3 runs to 12 residues. V was clipped by 1 base and J by 1 base, with 1 base between them. Whole-study results and caveats: Spike mono-reactive status applied to 304 of 307 vaccine-specific clones in convalescent patients.

This clonotype was observed a handful of times. Its antigen is unidentified. With the Oncomine TCR Beta short-read assay, DNA from cultured CD4+ T cells was sequenced. TCRdb fed the PCR reads into MiXCR, producing one record per CDR3 protein. The data hold about 25,000 distinct CDR3 sequences, with approximately 40% observed a single time. Documented treatment: roughly 10-day PBMC culture with coronavirus spike peptide pools or control peptides (ViraFEST assay). What was sequenced was CD4+ T cells from blood, cultured in vitro. This clonotype was sampled from a human donor who had recovered from COVID-19. This chain joins TRBV6-2 or TRBV6-3 and TRBJ1-2, with no clear D. DNA of the CDR3: TGTGCCAGCAGTTACTATAACTATGGCTACACCTTC. Amino acids: CASSYYNYGYTF.